This T cell receptor (beta chain) appears in the sequencing data of a study of cytomegalovirus exposure and HLA in healthy donors. Study observations and caveats: The authors listed 150 to 200 TCR beta chains as cytomegalovirus-associated.

The study sampled nominally healthy donors, though unrecorded immune exposures were likely. Comment on this clone: The target antigen is unknown.

The V end was cut by 6 bases, the J end by 2 bases, with 14 bases between. This CDR3 has 13 residues. Germline V CDR1 and CDR2: SQVTM, ANQGSEA. The study ran its PCR with 60 Vbeta and 13 Jbeta primers. Measured with immunoSEQ multiplex PCR; TCRdb has only the in-frame clones, and not every one. Among around 190,000 clones, about four fifths were seen once, and the ten largest hold approximately 1.8%. V is TRBV29-1 and J is TRBJ2-7; TRBD2 might be the D (6 bases). The receptor was derived from a man between 18 and 29 years old in good health and CMV-seronegative. Sequencing input: PBMCs. The CDR3 nucleotides are TGCAGCGTCCGGGGGACCGTTACCTACGAGCAGTACTTC. This translates into CSVRGTVTYEQYF.